Shown below are 21 T cell receptor beta chains from a single sample sequenced in a study of T cells after yellow fever vaccination. TCRdb independently ran MiXCR on the 5' RACE reads; one entry per CDR3 protein. This sample has approximately 330,000 distinct CDR3 sequences, with over 3.5% found just once. Sample: PBMCs, taken 5 days after the yellow fever booster vaccination. These receptors were taken from a young man who received the YFV17D yellow fever vaccine.

V and J are TRBV6-5 and TRBJ2-3, with a possible D match to TRBD1 (6 bases). CDR1 MNHEY and CDR2 SVGAGI come from the germline V gene. The CDR3 covers 13 residues. Trimming took 2 bases from V and 4 from J, leaving 7 bases between them. The CDR3 DNA is TGTGCCAGCAGTTACCAGGGGTCAGATACGCAGTATTTT. Protein product: CASSYQGSDTQYF.

This clonotype appeared many times. The chain recombines TRBV5-1 with TRBJ2-2; TRBD1 matches 10 bases. Germline V gene sequence: CDR1 SGHRS, CDR2 YFSETQ. The J segment lost 0 bases and the V segment lost 1 base, leaving 6 bases of the junction unmatched. The CDR3 is 18 amino acids. The CDR3 is CASSLLQTGGANTGELFF. The CDR3 bases are TGCGCCAGCAGCTTGCTCCAGACAGGGGGCGCGAACACCGGGGAGCTGTTTTTT. The full variable domain, rest sourced from reference TRBV5-1 and TRBJ2-2, is KAGVTQTPRYLIKTRGQQVTLSCSPISGHRSVSWYQQTPGQGLQFLFEYFSETQRNKGNFPGRFSGRQFSNSRSEMNVSTLELGDSALYLCASSLLQTGGANTGELFFGEGSRLTVL.

This clonotype was recorded many times. V gene TRBV5-6 combines with J gene TRBJ2-5, with D possibly matching TRBD1 (8 bases). CDR1 is SGHDT and CDR2 is YYEEEE in the germline V gene. V shed 4 bases and J shed 4 bases, with 14 bases lying between them. The CDR3 has 14 amino acids. CDR3 in DNA: TGTGCCAGCAGCCGGACAGGGAGGGGAGAGACCCAGTACTTC. It specifies CASSRTGRGETQYF.

This clonotype turned up a few times. V usage is TRBV20-1 and J usage is TRBJ1-3, with 7 bases aligning to TRBD1. V lost 6 bases to trimming and J lost 0 bases; unmatched junction nucleotides: 5. The CDR3 is made up of 14 amino acids. The germline V gene encodes CDR1 DFQATT and CDR2 SNEGSKA (reference sequence). CDR3 nucleotides: TGCAGTGCCCCACAGGGGCACTCTGGAAACACCATATATTTT. It translates to CSAPQGHSGNTIYF.

In its sample, this clonotype was seen many times. This chain uses TRBV6-9 with TRBJ2-7, with D possibly being TRBD1 (5 bases). This CDR3 spans 11 amino acids. The V and J ends lost 6 bases and 2 bases respectively, with 5 bases between them. Germline lookup yields CDR1 MNHGY and CDR2 SVAAGI. In DNA form, the CDR3 reads TGTGCCAGCAGGGACACCTACGAGCAGTACGTC. This gives the protein CASRDTYEQYV.

This clonotype was picked up many times. The gene calls are TRBV6-5 and TRBJ1-5; 7 bases line up with TRBD1. Germline-derived CDR1 and CDR2 are MNHEY and SVGAGI. The CDR3 loop spans 14 amino acids. With V trimmed by 6 bases and J by 6 bases, 8 bases remained unmatched. The CDR3 bases are TGTGCCAGCAGCAGCCGGGACAGCGGTCAGCCCCAGCATTTT. Amino acid sequence: CASSSRDSGQPQHF.

The CDR3 protein is CASSPGRGAADTQYF. The CDR3 region has the DNA TGTGCCAGCAGCCCAGGCCGGGGCGCAGCTGATACGCAGTATTTT. The chain recombines TRBV5-5 with TRBJ2-3; D tentatively reads TRBD1 or TRBD2 (5 bases each). Trimming cost V 4 bases and J 6 bases, with 18 bases left between them. The germline V gene has CDR1 SGHKS and CDR2 YYEKEE (reference sequence). The CDR3 consists of 15 residues.

The chain couples TRBV20-1 to TRBJ1-6; D remains unclear. This CDR3 contains 13 residues. V lost 0 bases and J 10 bases, leaving 10 bases between the germline ends. Germline V gene lookup returns CDR1 DFQATT and CDR2 SNEGSKA (reference sequence). The CDR3 is CSARDQSDSPLHF. CDR3 nucleotides: TGCAGTGCTAGAGATCAGTCTGACTCACCCCTCCACTTT.

This clonotype was recorded at least ten times. The chain links TRBV7-3 to TRBJ2-3; tentative D call: TRBD2 (5 bases). CDR1 and CDR2 (germline): SGHTA, FQGTGA. Trimming took 1 base from V and 4 from J, leaving 24 bases between them. There are 19 residues in the CDR3. The CDR3 loop reads CASSLRGLVVPLSADTQYF. CDR3 in DNA: TGTGCCAGCAGCTTAAGAGGGCTAGTAGTGCCGCTGAGCGCAGATACGCAGTATTTT.

The chain employs TRBV19 and TRBJ2-5; D is perhaps TRBD1 (5 bases). The CDR3 loop spans 13 amino acids. With 6 bases removed from V and 1 base from J, the gap between germline ends came to 9 bases. Germline-derived CDR1 and CDR2 are LNHDA and SQIVND (reference sequence). CDR3 bases: TGTGCCAGTAGACCACAGGTCCAAGAGACCCAGTACTTC. It codes for CASRPQVQETQYF.

This clonotype appeared a few times. CDR3 residues: CASSPGGGIDTF. CDR3 sequence (DNA): TGTGCCAGCAGCCCGGGGGGAGGTATCGACACCTTC. The rearrangement links TRBV5-6 to TRBJ1-2, with a tentative D call TRBD1 (5 bases). The CDR3 has 12 residues. In germline, CDR1 is SGHDT, CDR2 YYEEEE. V lost 4 bases to trimming and J lost 12 bases, with 16 bases between them.

J is TRBJ2-1 and V is TRBV7-2, with 8 bases aligning to TRBD1. V shed 1 base, J shed 3 bases, and the junction held 5 bases outside the gene matches. The CDR3 sequence is 16 residues long. Per germline, CDR1 SGHTA and CDR2 FQGNSA. CDR3 residues: CASSLGQGAFYNEQFF. The CDR3 DNA follows: TGTGCCAGCAGCTTAGGGCAGGGGGCGTTCTACAATGAGCAGTTCTTC.

In its sample, this clonotype was seen many times. The V and J genes are TRBV2 and TRBJ2-3, with 12 bases aligning to TRBD2. After removal of 6 bases from V and 6 bases from J, the junction contained 10 bases not matched to a gene. CDR1 is SNHLY and CDR2 is FYNNEI in the germline V gene. CDR3 length equals 16 residues. The DNA of the CDR3 is TGTGCCAGCAGCGAACGCGCACTAGCGGGGGGTGATACGCAGTATTTT. Protein: CASSERALAGGDTQYF.

This clonotype has ten or more counts. The chain links TRBV20-1 to TRBJ2-7; tentative D call: TRBD1 (6 bases). Germline V gives CDR1 DFQATT, CDR2 SNEGSKA (reference sequence). Between the trimmed V and J ends, which lost 6 bases and 7 bases, there was a span of 19 bases. The CDR3 is made up of 13 amino acids. CDR3 sequence reads: CSATSGVQKEQYV. The CDR3 region has the DNA TGCAGTGCGACCTCAGGGGTTCAGAAAGAGCAGTACGTC.

The chain employs TRBV6-5 and TRBJ1-1; D remains unclear. The V end lost 3 bases, the J end lost 1 base, and 9 bases lay between the germline ends. The CDR3 sequence is 14 residues long. CDR1 is MNHEY, CDR2 SVGAGI, per germline. Here the CDR3 DNA reads TGTGCCAGCAGTTATAGGGCCGCGAACACTGAAGCTTTCTTT. As protein: CASSYRAANTEAFF.

There are many counts of this clonotype. V and J are TRBV7-2 and TRBJ2-5; TRBD2 matches at 12 bases. The germline gives CDR1 SGHTA, CDR2 FQGNSA. The CDR3 is 16 residues long. Germline trimming cut 4 bases from V and 2 bases from J; bases unmatched to any gene: 5. DNA for the CDR3: TGTGCCAGCAGCTCAAATGGACTAGCGGGGCAAGAGACCCAGTACTTC. Residues: CASSSNGLAGQETQYF.

This clonotype was observed a handful of times. V gene TRBV6-5 combines with J gene TRBJ2-1; the D gene is possibly TRBD2 (6 bases). The germline CDR1 and CDR2 sequences are MNHEY and SVGAGI. V was pared by 5 bases and J by 2 bases, with 16 bases between. The CDR3 totals 16 residues. This CDR3 reads CASSKDSEGTYNEQFF. CDR3 in DNA: TGTGCCAGCAGTAAAGACTCGGAGGGGACCTACAATGAGCAGTTCTTC.

This clonotype has only a few counts. The rearrangement uses TRBV5-5 and TRBJ1-3; D is perhaps TRBD1 (5 bases). The germline CDR1 and CDR2 sequences are SGHKS and YYEKEE (reference sequence). This CDR3 has 13 amino acids. V dropped 3 bases and J dropped 4 bases, with 8 bases sitting between them. The CDR3 nucleotides are TGTGCCAGCAGCTGGGACCTAGGAAACACCATATATTTT. It translates to CASSWDLGNTIYF. The variable domain in full, with the rest retrieved from reference TRBV5-5 and TRBJ1-3, is DAGVTQSPTHLIKTRGQQVTLRCSPISGHKSVSWYQQVLGQGPQFIFQYYEKEERGRGNFPDRFSARQFPNYSSELNVNALLLGDSALYLCASSWDLGNTIYFGEGSWLTVV.

This clonotype was detected a few times. J is TRBJ2-1 and V is TRBV7-2; the match to TRBD1 covers 8 bases. The CDR3 is made up of 17 amino acids. Germline CDR1 SGHTA, CDR2 FQGNSA. The ends lost 1 base at V and 0 bases at J; junction bases unmatched: 5. The CDR3 coding sequence is TGTGCCAGCAGCTTAGGTGGGACAGGAAGCTCCTACAATGAGCAGTTCTTC. This codes for CASSLGGTGSSYNEQFF. The whole variable domain, remainder taken from reference TRBV7-2 and TRBJ2-1, is GAGVSQSPSNKVTEKGKDVELRCDPISGHTALYWYRQSLGQGLEFLIYFQGNSAPDKSGLPSDRFSAERTGGSVSTLTIQRTQQEDSAVYLCASSLGGTGSSYNEQFFGPGTRLTVL.

This clonotype has only a few counts. This chain uses TRBV29-1 with TRBJ2-1; TRBD1 is a possible D gene (6 bases). The CDR3 covers 14 residues. Trimming cost V 6 bases and J 8 bases, with 20 bases left between them. Germline V gives CDR1 SQVTM, CDR2 ANQGSEA. Here the CDR3 reads CSVVRQALRDEQFF. DNA for the CDR3: TGCAGCGTGGTACGACAGGCTCTTAGGGATGAGCAGTTCTTC.

The chain uses TRBV6-5 and TRBJ2-1; 10 positions agree with TRBD2. Germline CDR1 MNHEY, CDR2 SVGAGI. V trimming: 2 bases; J trimming: 4 bases; junction bases outside the gene matches: 2. This CDR3 contains 15 residues. The CDR3 loop reads CASSYTSGIYNEQFF. The CDR3 DNA is TGTGCCAGCAGTTACACTAGCGGGATATACAATGAGCAGTTCTTC.